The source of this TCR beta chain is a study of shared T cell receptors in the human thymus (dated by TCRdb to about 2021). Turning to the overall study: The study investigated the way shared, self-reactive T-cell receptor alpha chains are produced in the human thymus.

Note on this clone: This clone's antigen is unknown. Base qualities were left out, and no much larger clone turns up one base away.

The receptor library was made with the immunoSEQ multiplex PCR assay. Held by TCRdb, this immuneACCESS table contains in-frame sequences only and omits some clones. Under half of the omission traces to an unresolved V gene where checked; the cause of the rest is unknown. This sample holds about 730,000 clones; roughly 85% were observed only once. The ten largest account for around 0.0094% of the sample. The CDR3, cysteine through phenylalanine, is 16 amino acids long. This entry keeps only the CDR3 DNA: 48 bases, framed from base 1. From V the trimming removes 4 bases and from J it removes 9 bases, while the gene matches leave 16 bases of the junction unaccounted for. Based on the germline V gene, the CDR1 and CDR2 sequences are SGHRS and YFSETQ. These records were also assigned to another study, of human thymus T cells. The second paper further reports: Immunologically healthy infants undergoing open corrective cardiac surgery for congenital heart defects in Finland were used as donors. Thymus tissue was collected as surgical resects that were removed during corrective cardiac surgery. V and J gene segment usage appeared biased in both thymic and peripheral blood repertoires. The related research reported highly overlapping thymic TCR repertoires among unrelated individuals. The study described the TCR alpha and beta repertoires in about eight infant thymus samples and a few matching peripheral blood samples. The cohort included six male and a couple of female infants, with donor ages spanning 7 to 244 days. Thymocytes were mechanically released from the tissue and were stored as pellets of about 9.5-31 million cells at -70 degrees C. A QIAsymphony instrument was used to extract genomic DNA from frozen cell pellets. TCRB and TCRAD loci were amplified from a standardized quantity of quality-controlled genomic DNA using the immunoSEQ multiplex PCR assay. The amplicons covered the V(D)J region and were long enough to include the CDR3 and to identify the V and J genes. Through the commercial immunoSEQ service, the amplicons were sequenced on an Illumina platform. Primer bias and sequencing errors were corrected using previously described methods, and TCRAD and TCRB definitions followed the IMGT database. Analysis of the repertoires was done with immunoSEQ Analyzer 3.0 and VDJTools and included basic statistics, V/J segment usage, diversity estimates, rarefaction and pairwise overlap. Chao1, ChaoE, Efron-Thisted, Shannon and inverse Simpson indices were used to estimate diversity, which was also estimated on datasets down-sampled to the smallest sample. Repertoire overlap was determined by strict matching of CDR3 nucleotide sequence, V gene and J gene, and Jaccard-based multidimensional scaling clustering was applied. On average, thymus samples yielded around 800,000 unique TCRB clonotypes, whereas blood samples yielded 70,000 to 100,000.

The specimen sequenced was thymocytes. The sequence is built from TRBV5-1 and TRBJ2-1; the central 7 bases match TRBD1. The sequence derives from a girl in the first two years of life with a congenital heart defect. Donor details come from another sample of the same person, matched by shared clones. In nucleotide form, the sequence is TGCGCCAGCAGCAGTACACCGGGACAGATAAGGCCTGAGCAGTTCTTC. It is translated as CASSSTPGQIRPEQFF.